Presented here are 4 T cell receptor beta chains from one specimen sequenced in a study of radiation and T cells in renal cell carcinoma. Sample time point: baseline pretreatment blood. The treatment denotes: 15 Gy SBRT to primary tumor, nephrectomy 4 weeks later. Profiling relied on immunoSEQ multiplex PCR, and the TCRdb table lists in-frame clones only, not all of them. The sample yields approximately 120,000 clones, roughly 80% seen once. The sequenced sample was blood, obtained from a patient whose treatment included radiotherapy and nephrectomy. The receptors originated from a woman aged 60-75 years with renal cell carcinoma.

CDR3 coding DNA: TGCAGCGTTGAGTGGGGTGACAGGGGGCTGTGGGAGCAGTACTTC. It translates to CSVEWGDRGLWEQYF. The chain uses TRBV29-1 and TRBJ2-7, with 10 bases fitting TRBD1. The CDR3 runs to 15 residues. Germline values: CDR1 SQVTM, CDR2 ANQGSEA. J lost 7 bases, V lost 3 bases, and 12 bases had no gene match.

As DNA, the CDR3 is TGCAGCGTCGCTACCAGGCCCAACTATGGCTACACCTTC. It specifies CSVATRPNYGYTF. The chain employs TRBV29-1 and TRBJ1-2; the D is unclear. Germline CDR1 is SQVTM and CDR2 is ANQGSEA. The CDR3 covers 13 residues. V lost 6 bases and J lost 2, with 13 bases in between.

The chain couples TRBV27 to TRBJ2-2, with a possible D match to TRBD2 (5 bases). V was clipped by 6 bases and J by 1 base, with 18 bases between them. Germline V gene lookup returns CDR1 MNHEY and CDR2 SMNVEV (reference sequence). The CDR3 contains 17 residues. The CDR3 nucleotides read TGTGCCAGCAGCCGCATGGCGGGCAGCATGAACACCGGGGAGCTGTTTTTT. Translating gives CASSRMAGSMNTGELFF.

The chain joins TRBV6-1 to TRBJ2-7; D is unclear. The length of the CDR3 is 14 residues. Germline CDR1 is MNHNS and CDR2 is SASEGT. Trimming pared 4 bases from V and 0 bases from J, leaving 10 bases between. CDR3 loop: CASSGEVYSYEQYF. The CDR3 region has the DNA TGTGCCAGCAGTGGAGAGGTCTACTCCTACGAGCAGTACTTC.